These 24 T cell receptor beta chains were all obtained from the same sample, sequenced in a study of blood T cell repertoires in COVID-19. Sequencing was performed with immunoSEQ multiplex PCR; in TCRdb, only in-frame clones are kept and a portion is missing. Of roughly 76,000 clones listed, roughly 84% were seen once; the top ten hold approximately 10%. The sequencing input was peripheral blood. The source is a woman between 18 and 29 years old with acute or convalescent COVID-19.

The rearrangement uses TRBV5-4 and TRBJ2-1, with 7 nucleotides matching TRBD2. With 0 bases clipped from V and 5 bases from J, the junction kept 5 bases outside the gene matches. The CDR3 sequence is 15 residues long. CDR1 and CDR2 from the germline V gene are SGHNT and YYREEE (reference sequence). CDR3: CASSLGLATDNEQFF. The DNA of the CDR3 is TGTGCCAGCAGCTTGGGACTAGCCACAGACAATGAGCAGTTCTTC.

This sequence joins TRBV7-2 and TRBJ2-7; 8 bases map to TRBD2. This CDR3 spans 15 amino acids. CDR1 and CDR2 (germline): SGHTA, FQGNSA. V trimming: 5 bases; J trimming: 8 bases; junction bases outside the gene matches: 14. CDR3 protein: CASSPTYSGALQQYF. Here the CDR3 DNA reads TGTGCCAGCAGCCCGACCTATAGCGGGGCCCTCCAGCAGTACTTC.

This clone showed up just once. The chain combines TRBV5-1 with TRBJ1-1; 9 positions agree with TRBD1. CDR1 is SGHRS and CDR2 is YFSETQ in the germline V gene. This CDR3 has 14 amino acids. The V and J ends lost 3 bases and 0 bases, in that order; junction bases with no gene match: 0. The CDR3 region is CASSWTGVNTEAFF. CDR3 sequence (DNA): TGCGCCAGCAGCTGGACAGGGGTGAACACTGAAGCTTTCTTT.

The chain joins TRBV24-1 to TRBJ2-5, with 8 positions matching TRBD1. V lost 1 base to trimming and J lost 2 bases; unmatched junction nucleotides: 5. Germline V CDR1 and CDR2: KGHDR, SFDVKD. This CDR3 is 16 amino acids long. Here the CDR3 reads CATSDLSRTGQETQYF. The CDR3 region has the DNA TGTGCCACCAGTGATTTATCTAGGACAGGGCAAGAGACCCAGTACTTC.

V usage is TRBV4-1 and J usage is TRBJ2-3; 10 bases fit TRBD2. V shed 2 bases, J shed 1 base, and the junction held 3 bases outside the gene matches. CDR1 is MGHRA, CDR2 YSYEKL, per germline. CDR3 size: 16 residues. Here the CDR3 reads CASSQPTSGGTDTQYF. CDR3 sequence (DNA): TGCGCCAGCAGCCAACCCACTAGCGGGGGCACAGATACGCAGTATTTT.

J is TRBJ1-1 and V is TRBV3-1 (or the pseudogene TRBV3-2), with TRBD1 matching over 8 bases. V shed 4 bases and J 1 base; nucleotides not matched to a gene: 11. CDR1 and CDR2 from the germline V gene are LGHDT and YNNKEL (reference sequence). CDR3 size: 17 residues. The CDR3 coding sequence is TGTGCCAGCAGCCCCGGGACAGGCCAGACCGCGAACACTGAAGCTTTCTTT. Translation: CASSPGTGQTANTEAFF.

The chain couples TRBV29-1 to TRBJ2-5; D unresolved. Germline loops: CDR1 SQVTM, CDR2 ANQGSEA. V was pared by 4 bases and J by 5 bases, with 11 bases between. The CDR3 length is 12 residues. The CDR3 DNA sequence: TGCAGCGTTGGACTGCCCCGGGAGACCCAGTACTTC. This sequence encodes CSVGLPRETQYF.

The gene calls are TRBV7-2 and TRBJ1-2; 8 nucleotides agree with TRBD1. This CDR3 has 15 residues. From germline, CDR1 is SGHTA and CDR2 FQGNSA. The V and J ends lost 5 bases and 4 bases, in that order; junction bases with no gene match: 9. The DNA of the CDR3 is TGTGCCAGCAGCCCCTCGGGACAGGCGGTCTATGGCTACACCTTC. Its translation: CASSPSGQAVYGYTF.

The rearrangement joins TRBV30 to TRBJ1-1; D not resolved. CDR1 is GTSNPN, CDR2 SVGIG, per germline (reference sequence). There are 13 residues in the CDR3. V gave up 0 bases and J gave up 1 base, with 6 bases separating them. The CDR3 nucleotides read TGTGCCTGGAGTGTACTAAGGAACACTGAAGCTTTCTTT. This codes for CAWSVLRNTEAFF.

This rearrangement joins TRBV7-8 to TRBJ2-5; 7 positions agree with TRBD2. Unmatched junction bases numbered 23, after V lost 5 bases and J lost 5 bases. The CDR3 consists of 19 residues. The germline V gene encodes CDR1 SGHVS and CDR2 FQNEAQ. In DNA, the CDR3 is TGTGCCAGCAGCGGAGGGGAGGAACGTTGGCGGGAGTTTGAGGAGACCCAGTACTTC. Encoded protein: CASSGGEERWREFEETQYF.

V is TRBV5-1 and J is TRBJ2-3; tentative D call: TRBD2 (6 bases). The CDR3 runs to 14 residues. Germline-derived CDR1 and CDR2 are SGHRS and YFSETQ. V was pared by 4 bases and J by 2 bases, with 11 bases between. The CDR3 sequence: CASSAGPSTDTQYF. Here the CDR3 DNA reads TGCGCCAGCAGCGCGGGGCCCTCCACAGATACGCAGTATTTT.

The chain employs TRBV6-2 or TRBV6-3 and TRBJ2-7; 7 bases align to TRBD1. The CDR3 has 15 amino acids. After removal of 2 bases from V and 4 bases from J, the junction contained 8 bases not matched to a gene. CDR1 and CDR2 (germline): MNHEY, SVGEGT. The CDR3 sequence is CASSYPGQQNYEQYF. CDR3 coding DNA: TGTGCCAGCAGTTACCCGGGACAGCAGAATTACGAGCAGTACTTC.

V usage is TRBV4-3 and J usage is TRBJ2-1; tentatively, D is TRBD2 (5 bases). The V end lost 4 bases, the J end lost 2 bases, and 12 bases lay between the germline ends. The CDR3 consists of 15 residues. Germline CDR1 reads LGHNA; CDR2 reads YSLEER. DNA of the CDR3: TGCGCCAGCAGCCTCGGACTGACAACCTACAATGAGCAGTTCTTC. The encoded protein is CASSLGLTTYNEQFF.

The genes are TRBV5-6 and TRBJ1-1, with D perhaps TRBD1 (5 bases). Per germline, CDR1 SGHDT and CDR2 YYEEEE. V lost 0 bases to trimming and J lost 4 bases, with 16 bases between them. The CDR3 spans 16 residues. For the CDR3, the DNA is TGTGCCAGCAGCTTGGCCGGACATGCCGGGGGCACTGAAGCTTTCTTT. Its protein product is CASSLAGHAGGTEAFF.

The chain couples TRBV5-4 to TRBJ1-1, with D hard to call. The V and J ends lost 0 bases and 1 base respectively, with 13 bases between them. Per germline, CDR1 SGHNT and CDR2 YYREEE (reference sequence). This CDR3 is 16 amino acids long. The CDR3 DNA is TGTGCCAGCAGCTTGGGATCAGCGCGAACGAACACTGAAGCTTTCTTT. Translation gives CASSLGSARTNTEAFF.

V and J are TRBV7-9 and TRBJ2-5, with 7 positions matching TRBD1. The trim removed 5 bases at V and 1 base at J, leaving 10 bases unmatched. Germline V gene data show CDR1 as SEHNR and CDR2 as FQNEAQ (reference sequence). This CDR3 has 16 residues. The CDR3 loop reads CASSQERGQFQETQYF. Here the CDR3 DNA reads TGTGCCAGCAGCCAGGAACGGGGACAGTTCCAAGAGACCCAGTACTTC.

This clone appeared once. This sequence joins TRBV3-1 (or the pseudogene TRBV3-2) and TRBJ1-2; perhaps TRBD1 as D (6 bases). The V end was cut by 2 bases, the J end by 5 bases, with 9 bases between. Germline V CDR1 and CDR2: LGHDT, YNNKEL (reference sequence). There are 13 residues in the CDR3. The DNA of the CDR3 is TGTGCCAGCAGCCAAAGAACAGGGTATGGCTACACCTTC. Its protein product is CASSQRTGYGYTF.

This sequence joins TRBV21-1 and TRBJ2-2; TRBD2, the table's D call, was not compared with the DNA. TRBV21-1 is recorded as a pseudogene. This CDR3 is built from 19 residues. This CDR3 is CASSKGHSREPLNTGELFF. The CDR3 DNA is TGTGCCAGCAGCAAAGGTCACTCGCGGGAGCCCCTAAACACCGGGGAGCTGTTTTTT.

The chain combines TRBV9 with TRBJ2-3; 8 bases are a match to TRBD2. V shed 0 bases, J shed 5 bases, and the junction held 5 bases outside the gene matches. Germline V lookup: CDR1 SGDLS, CDR2 YYNGEE. CDR3 length: 15 residues. The CDR3 sequence is CASSVDGRAIDTQYF. DNA for the CDR3: TGTGCCAGCAGCGTAGACGGGAGGGCGATAGATACGCAGTATTTT.

The genes are TRBV20-1 and TRBJ2-1; D gene uncertain. This CDR3 contains 14 residues. Trimming took off 3 bases at V and 0 bases at J, with 9 bases between the two ends. The germline V gene has CDR1 DFQATT and CDR2 SNEGSKA (reference sequence). The CDR3, as DNA: TGCAGTGCTAGTCTAAGGAGCTCCTACAATGAGCAGTTCTTC. Residues: CSASLRSSYNEQFF.

The chain employs TRBV5-1 and TRBJ2-7; no firm D call. The CDR3 has 13 residues. CDR1 and CDR2 (germline): SGHRS, YFSETQ. V lost 0 bases, J lost 5 bases, and 9 bases lay in between. CDR3 DNA: TGCGCCAGCAGCTTGGACACGTACCACGAGCAGTACTTC. Protein: CASSLDTYHEQYF.

The chain links TRBV12-3 or TRBV12-4 to TRBJ2-7, with D maybe TRBD2 (5 bases). The CDR3 consists of 11 residues. Trimming left V 3 bases short and J 5 bases short, with 5 bases between. The CDR3 nucleotides are TGTGCCAGCAGTTTCGGGGACGAGCAGTACTTC. Encoded protein: CASSFGDEQYF.

V and J are TRBV7-8 and TRBJ1-3; D not resolved. Trimming shortened V by 2 bases and J by 4 bases, and 15 bases separated the two germline ends. Germline CDR1 reads SGHVS; CDR2 reads FQNEAQ. The CDR3 runs 16 residues. CDR3 nucleotides: TGTGCCAGCAGCTTACGAGTGGCGGGTCCCGGAAACACCATATATTTT. This translates into CASSLRVAGPGNTIYF.

The rearrangement uses TRBV11-2 and TRBJ1-2, with 9 bases that match TRBD1. This CDR3 is built from 17 residues. Trimming at V came to 4 bases and at J to 3 bases, leaving 12 bases not matched to a gene. In germline, CDR1 is SGHAT, CDR2 FQNNGV. Written as DNA, the CDR3 is TGTGCCAGCAGCTGGAACCTGAATACAGGGGGCGACTATGGCTACACCTTC. Amino acid sequence: CASSWNLNTGGDYGYTF.